These 19 T cell receptor beta chains were sequenced from one sample in a study of T cell repertoires in cytomegalovirus infection. The antigens for these receptors are not known. From the reads, TCRdb called clonotypes with MiXCR, one entry per CDR3 protein. The data show approximately 300,000 distinct CDR3 sequences, 25% to 30% seen once. The sequencing here drew on cultured PBMCs, taken from culture after CMV antigen stimulation. Receptor source: a human donor in good health (CMV status not recorded). Some clones in this sample may be carry-over from other donors' samples.

The chain employs TRBV12-3 or TRBV12-4 and TRBJ2-5; the match to TRBD1 covers 10 bases. The CDR3 contains 15 residues. V gave up 5 bases and J gave up 5 bases; unmatched junction bases: 8. The CDR3: CASSPGTGERETQYF. CDR3 DNA: TGTGCCAGCAGTCCGGGGACAGGGGAGCGGGAGACCCAGTACTTC.

This clonotype was seen more than once but under ten times. This chain links TRBV5-1 with TRBJ2-5, with 11 bases lining up with TRBD2. Germline CDR1 reads SGHRS; CDR2 reads YFSETQ. The CDR3 covers 17 residues. V lost 1 base, J lost 4 bases, and 9 bases stayed unmatched. The CDR3 region has the DNA TGCGCCAGCAGCTTGAATAGCGGGAGGGCCCGAGGAGAGACCCAGTACTTC. Protein product: CASSLNSGRARGETQYF.

The sample holds many counts of this clonotype. The chain couples TRBV7-9 to TRBJ2-2, with 8 bases that match TRBD1. This CDR3 spans 15 amino acids. The V segment lost 6 bases and the J segment 1 base; nucleotides outside the gene matches: 4. Germline CDR1 and CDR2: SEHNR and FQNEAQ (reference sequence). CDR3 sequence reads: CASSLGTGNTGELFF. The CDR3 nucleotides read TGTGCCAGCAGTCTTGGGACAGGGAACACCGGGGAGCTGTTTTTT. Combining the CDR3 with reference TRBV7-9 and TRBJ2-2 gives the whole variable domain DTGVSQNPRHKITKRGQNVTFRCDPISEHNRLYWYRQTLGQGPEFLTYFQNEAQLEKSRLLSDRFSAERPKGSFSTLEIQRTEQGDSAMYLCASSLGTGNTGELFFGEGSRLTVL.

The chain uses TRBV28 and TRBJ2-2, with TRBD2 matching over 10 bases. Losses at the gene ends were 4 bases for V and 1 base for J; bases not matched to a gene: 3. Germline CDR1 is MDHEN and CDR2 is SYDVKM. This CDR3 contains 16 residues. For the CDR3, the DNA is TGTGCCAGCAGTTGGACTAGCGGAGTGAACACCGGGGAGCTGTTTTTT. Amino acid sequence: CASSWTSGVNTGELFF.

There are a few counts of this clonotype. The chain joins TRBV7-9 to TRBJ1-4, with 7 bases aligning to TRBD1. The germline V gene encodes CDR1 SEHNR and CDR2 FQNEAQ (reference sequence). The trim removed 5 bases at V and 4 bases at J, leaving 7 bases unmatched. The CDR3 is 15 amino acids. The CDR3 DNA sequence: TGTGCCAGCAGCCGACAGGGTTTTGGTAATGAAAAACTGTTTTTT. Amino acids: CASSRQGFGNEKLFF.

This clonotype was seen only a few times. The chain uses TRBV5-4 and TRBJ2-1; D gene ambiguous. The germline V gene has CDR1 SGHNT and CDR2 YYREEE (reference sequence). Trimming left V 1 base short and J 3 bases short, with 5 bases between. CDR3 length: 13 residues. Here the CDR3 DNA reads TGTGCCAGCAGCTTGAATGGCTACAATGAGCAGTTCTTC. Translated: CASSLNGYNEQFF.

This clonotype was observed a few times. The rearrangement joins TRBV4-2 to TRBJ1-4; D is undetermined. CDR1 and CDR2 from the germline V gene are LGHNA and YNFKEQ. CDR3 length: 14 residues. Trimming removed 4 bases from V and 7 bases from J, with 13 bases in between. Here the CDR3 DNA reads TGTGCCAGCAGCCTAACCGGTCCGACTGAAAAACTGTTTTTT. Amino acid sequence: CASSLTGPTEKLFF.

This clonotype has more than one count but fewer than ten. V usage is TRBV7-8 and J usage is TRBJ1-5; D call uncertain. CDR1 SGHVS and CDR2 FQNEAQ come from the germline V gene. The CDR3 has 15 amino acids. The V and J ends lost 3 bases and 2 bases respectively, with 11 bases between them. This CDR3 is CASSFGVQGNQPQHF. The CDR3 DNA sequence: TGTGCCAGCAGCTTTGGCGTCCAGGGCAATCAGCCCCAGCATTTT.

This clonotype was picked up a small number of times. The chain carries TRBV12-5 and TRBJ2-3; D is undetermined. CDR1 and CDR2 from the germline V gene are LGHNT and FRNRAP. Trimming left V 5 bases short and J 2 bases short, with 8 bases between. This CDR3 has 13 residues. DNA of the CDR3: TGTGCTAGTGGTGGGTTAAACACAGATACGCAGTATTTT. Its translation: CASGGLNTDTQYF.

This clonotype occurred a few times. This chain connects TRBV5-6 to TRBJ1-3; 8 bases map to TRBD1. There are 16 residues in the CDR3. CDR1 SGHDT and CDR2 YYEEEE come from the germline V gene. V dropped 0 bases and J dropped 1; count of bases not matched to a gene: 3. CDR3: CASSLEDRASGNTIYF. The DNA for the CDR3 is TGTGCCAGCAGCTTGGAGGACAGGGCATCTGGAAACACCATATATTTT.

The chain carries TRBV27 and TRBJ2-1; D might be TRBD1 (5 bases). The CDR3 loop spans 13 amino acids. Trimming cost V 0 bases and J 10 bases, with 10 bases left between them. CDR1 and CDR2 (germline): MNHEY, SMNVEV (reference sequence). CDR3 protein: CASSLSRGYEQFF. In DNA, the CDR3 is TGTGCCAGCAGTTTATCTAGGGGATACGAGCAGTTCTTC.

The chain has TRBV27 and TRBJ1-2, with 8 bases identical to TRBD1. CDR3 length equals 15 residues. Germline trimming cut 6 bases from V and 9 bases from J; bases unmatched to any gene: 15. Germline CDR1 is MNHEY and CDR2 is SMNVEV (reference sequence). The CDR3 nucleotides read TGTGCCAGCAGCCCAGGACAGGGAAAATTTCAACGCTACACCTTC. Residues: CASSPGQGKFQRYTF.

The chain carries TRBV9 and TRBJ1-1; D not certain. CDR1 and CDR2 from the germline V gene are SGDLS and YYNGEE. The CDR3 runs to 15 residues. The V and J ends lost 4 bases and 1 base respectively, with 14 bases between them. CDR3 loop: CASSPRGSRNTEAFF. The CDR3 nucleotides are TGTGCCAGCAGCCCCCGGGGTAGTAGGAACACTGAAGCTTTCTTT.

The CDR3 reads CASSPSGGRRTDTQYF. DNA of the CDR3: TGTGCCAGCAGCCCGAGCGGGGGGCGCCGGACAGATACGCAGTATTTT. The rearrangement links TRBV6-4 to TRBJ2-3, with TRBD2 identical over 9 bases. The CDR3 length is 16 residues. Unmatched junction bases numbered 10, after V lost 6 bases and J lost 3 bases. CDR1 and CDR2 (germline): MRHNA, SNTAGT.

V gene TRBV19 combines with J gene TRBJ1-5; D gene ambiguous. The CDR3 is 13 residues long. The germline V gene encodes CDR1 LNHDA and CDR2 SQIVND (reference sequence). Trimming pared 2 bases from V and 7 bases from J, leaving 9 bases between. CDR3 residues: CASSILVWQPQHF. CDR3 in DNA: TGTGCCAGTAGTATACTCGTATGGCAGCCCCAGCATTTT.

This clonotype was counted between two and nine times. Written as DNA, the CDR3 is TGTGCCAGCAGCTGGGACGCAGGGGAGCAGTACTTC. The encoded protein is CASSWDAGEQYF. This chain joins TRBV5-4 and TRBJ2-7, with D perhaps assigned TRBD1 or TRBD2 (5 bases each). The V gene lost 3 bases and the J gene lost 7 bases, with 11 bases spanning the gap. CDR1 and CDR2 (germline): SGHNT, YYREEE (reference sequence). CDR3 length: 12 residues. The whole variable domain, remainder taken from reference TRBV5-4 and TRBJ2-7, is ETGVTQSPTHLIKTRGQQVTLRCSSQSGHNTVSWYQQALGQGPQFIFQYYREEENGRGNFPPRFSGLQFPNYSSELNVNALELDDSALYLCASSWDAGEQYFGPGTRLTVT.

This clonotype was seen at least ten times. This chain uses TRBV7-9 with TRBJ1-2; a weak D match, TRBD1 (5 bases). The CDR3 is 13 residues long. V dropped 2 bases and J dropped 6 bases, with 10 bases sitting between them. CDR1 is SEHNR and CDR2 is FQNEAQ in the germline V gene (reference sequence). The CDR3 sequence is CASSLWGVDGYTF. CDR3 in DNA: TGTGCCAGCAGCTTATGGGGGGTAGATGGCTACACCTTC.

Ten or more counts support this clonotype. J is TRBJ1-1 and V is TRBV7-6; TRBD1 is a possible D gene (5 bases). The CDR3 has 13 amino acids. V gave up 4 bases and J gave up 5 bases, with 11 bases separating them. CDR1 SGHVS and CDR2 FNYEAQ come from the germline V gene. CDR3 sequence reads: CASSSSKGTEAFF. DNA for the CDR3: TGTGCCAGCAGCTCCTCTAAGGGGACTGAAGCTTTCTTT.

The rearrangement uses TRBV7-9 and TRBJ1-5, with D possibly matching TRBD1 (5 bases). Trimming took 5 bases from V and 6 from J, leaving 14 bases between them. The germline gives CDR1 SEHNR, CDR2 FQNEAQ (reference sequence). The CDR3 is made up of 14 amino acids. In DNA form, the CDR3 reads TGTGCCAGCAGCCAGGGTTCAGGTGCTCAGCCCCAGCATTTT. It translates to CASSQGSGAQPQHF.